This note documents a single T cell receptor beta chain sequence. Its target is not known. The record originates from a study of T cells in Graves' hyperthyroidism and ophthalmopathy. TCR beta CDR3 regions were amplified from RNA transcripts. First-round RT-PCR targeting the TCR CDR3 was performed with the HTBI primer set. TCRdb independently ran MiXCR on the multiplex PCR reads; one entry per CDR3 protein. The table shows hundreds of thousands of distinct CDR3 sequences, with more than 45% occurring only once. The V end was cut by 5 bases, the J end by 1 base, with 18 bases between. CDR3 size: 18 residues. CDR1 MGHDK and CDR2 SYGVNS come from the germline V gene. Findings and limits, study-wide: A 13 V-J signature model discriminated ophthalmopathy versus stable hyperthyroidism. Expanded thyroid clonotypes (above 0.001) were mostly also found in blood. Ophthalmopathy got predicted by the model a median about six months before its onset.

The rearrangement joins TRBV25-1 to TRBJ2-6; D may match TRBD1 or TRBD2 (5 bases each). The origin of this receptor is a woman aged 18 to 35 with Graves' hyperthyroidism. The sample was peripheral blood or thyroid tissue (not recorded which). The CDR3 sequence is CASSNPGTEGSGANVLTF. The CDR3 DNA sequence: TGTGCCAGCAGTAACCCCGGGACGGAAGGATCTGGGGCCAACGTCCTGACTTTC.